Included here is one T cell receptor (beta chain) sequence, with context. The data are from a study of Ad26.COV2.S vaccination and SARS-CoV-2 variants. Study-level information: Donor allocation was to the COV1001 Ad26.COV2.S trial arm.

Sequencing used immunoSEQ multiplex PCR; TCRdb keeps in-frame clones, though not all of them. The table lists about 390,000 clones, approximately 86% of them singletons. Noted treatment: some 20 received Ad26.COV2.S at low or high dose, single or two shots; 5 received placebo; per-sample allocation not given. Sampling was done on day 63 after the first vaccine or placebo injection. This material consisted of peripheral blood, taken in a trial of Ad26.COV2.S vaccine versus placebo. The source of this sequence is a person aged 18 to 65 who received the Ad26.COV2.S COVID-19 vaccine or a placebo.

The DNA for the CDR3 is TGCAGCGTTGAAGTTCCCGGCGGGGGCGTAGAGACCCAGTACTTC. This translates into CSVEVPGGGVETQYF. The chain joins TRBV29-1 to TRBJ2-5; possibly TRBD2 for D (7 bases). The length of the CDR3 is 15 residues. The V end was cut by 1 base, the J end by 4 bases, with 16 bases between. The V gene's germline CDR1 is SQVTM and CDR2 ANQGSEA.